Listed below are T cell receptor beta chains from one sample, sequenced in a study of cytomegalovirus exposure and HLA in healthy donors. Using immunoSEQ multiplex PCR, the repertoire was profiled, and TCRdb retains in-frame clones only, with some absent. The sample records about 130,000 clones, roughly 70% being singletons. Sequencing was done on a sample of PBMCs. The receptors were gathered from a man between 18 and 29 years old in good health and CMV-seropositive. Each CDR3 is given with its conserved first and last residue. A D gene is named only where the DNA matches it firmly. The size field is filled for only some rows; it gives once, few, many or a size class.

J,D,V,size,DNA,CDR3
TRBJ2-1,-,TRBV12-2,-,TGTGCAAGTCGCTTCAGACAGACTAGCGGGAGGGCCTTTAATGAGCAGTTCTTC,CASRFRQTSGRAFNEQFF
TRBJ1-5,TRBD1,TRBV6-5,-,TGTGCCAGCAGGACAGGGGGAAGCAATCAGCCCCAGCATTTT,CASRTGGSNQPQHF
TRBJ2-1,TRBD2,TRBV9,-,TGTGCCAGCAGCGGATCTAGCGGTGCCTACAATGAGCAGTTCTTC,CASSGSSGAYNEQFF
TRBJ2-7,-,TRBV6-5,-,TGTGCCAGCAGTTCCGCCGGGACACCCACCTACGAGCAGTACTTC,CASSSAGTPTYEQYF
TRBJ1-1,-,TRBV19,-,TGTGCCAGTAGTATAGCGGCAGGACAGCTGAACACTGAAGCTTTCTTT,CASSIAAGQLNTEAFF
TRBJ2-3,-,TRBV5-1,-,TGCGCCAGCAGCTCGGGACATAGCACAGATACGCAGTATTTT,CASSSGHSTDTQYF
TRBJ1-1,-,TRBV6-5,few,TGTGCCAGCAGGTACCGGACACGGTCGGCTGAAGCTTTCTTT,CASRYRTRSAEAFF
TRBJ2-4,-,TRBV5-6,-,TGTGCCAGCAGCTTGGCCAGGGTGCGAGCCAAAAACATTCAGTACTTC,CASSLARVRAKNIQYF
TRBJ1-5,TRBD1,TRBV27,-,TGTGCCAGCAGTTTACTCGAGACAGGGCAGCCCCAGCATTTT,CASSLLETGQPQHF
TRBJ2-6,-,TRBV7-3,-,TGTGCCAGCAGCTTAAAGGTCACAGCTGGGGCCAACGTCCTGACTTTC,CASSLKVTAGANVLTF
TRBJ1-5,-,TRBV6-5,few,TGTGCCAGCAGTTACTCGTCCCATAGCAATCAGCCCCAGCATTTT,CASSYSSHSNQPQHF
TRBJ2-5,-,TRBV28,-,TGTGCCAGCACCATAGACAGAGGGGGGACCCAGTACTTC,CASTIDRGGTQYF
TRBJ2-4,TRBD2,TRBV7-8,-,TGTGCCAGCAGCTTAGGGCGGGGGTGGATTCAGTACTTC,CASSLGRGWIQYF
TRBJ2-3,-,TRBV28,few,TGTGCCAGCAGTTTCTACGTCCAAGGAGTCGCAGATACGCAGTATTTT,CASSFYVQGVADTQYF
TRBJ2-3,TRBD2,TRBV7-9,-,TGTGCCAGCAGCTTAGCTAGCGGGGCAACAGATACGCAGTATTTT,CASSLASGATDTQYF
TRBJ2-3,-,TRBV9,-,TGTGCCAGCAGCGTCCAGAGCGGTGCAGGCACAGATACGCAGTATTTT,CASSVQSGAGTDTQYF
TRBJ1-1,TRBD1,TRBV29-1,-,TGCAGCGTCTTACAGGGGGCCCCTAACACTGAAGCTTTCTTT,CSVLQGAPNTEAFF
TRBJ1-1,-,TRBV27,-,TGTGCCAGCAGCCCAACCGCGGTATACACTGAAGCTTTCTTT,CASSPTAVYTEAFF
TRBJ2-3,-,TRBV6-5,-,TGTGCCAGCCGCTGGCGGTTGAGAGATACGCAGTATTTT,CASRWRLRDTQYF
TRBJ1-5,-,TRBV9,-,TGTGCCAGCAGCGTAAGTTGGAGAAATCAGCCCCAGCATTTT,CASSVSWRNQPQHF
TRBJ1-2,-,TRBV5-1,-,TGCGCCAGCAGAGCTGACAGCGCCAACTATGGCTACACCTTC,CASRADSANYGYTF
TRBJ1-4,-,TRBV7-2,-,TGTGCCAGCAGCTTACAGGCTTCAACTAATGAAAAACTGTTTTTT,CASSLQASTNEKLFF